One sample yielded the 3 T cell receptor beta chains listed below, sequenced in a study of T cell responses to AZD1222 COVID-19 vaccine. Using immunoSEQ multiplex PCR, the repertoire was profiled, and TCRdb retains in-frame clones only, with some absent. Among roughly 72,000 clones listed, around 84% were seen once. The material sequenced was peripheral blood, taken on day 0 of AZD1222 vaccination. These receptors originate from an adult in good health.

The CDR3 coding sequence is TGTGCCAGCAGCCAAGAGTCTCAGCCCCAGCATTTT. Its translation: CASSQESQPQHF. The chain combines TRBV3-1 (or the pseudogene TRBV3-2) with TRBJ1-5; D is unclear. V dropped 0 bases and J dropped 6 bases, with 3 bases sitting between them. CDR1 is LGHDT and CDR2 is YNNKEL in the germline V gene (reference sequence). The CDR3 is made up of 12 amino acids.

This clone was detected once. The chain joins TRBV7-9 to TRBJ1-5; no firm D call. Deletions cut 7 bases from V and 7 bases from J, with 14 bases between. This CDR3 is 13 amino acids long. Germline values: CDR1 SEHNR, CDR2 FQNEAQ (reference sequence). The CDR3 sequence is CASTSEGGQPQHF. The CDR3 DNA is TGTGCCAGCACCTCAGAGGGCGGGCAGCCCCAGCATTTT.

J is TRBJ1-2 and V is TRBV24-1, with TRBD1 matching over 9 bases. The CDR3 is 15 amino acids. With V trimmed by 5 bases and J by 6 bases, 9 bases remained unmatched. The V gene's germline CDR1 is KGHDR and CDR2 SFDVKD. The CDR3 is CATSVTQGAADGYTF. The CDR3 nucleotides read TGTGCCACCAGTGTTACACAGGGGGCCGCGGATGGCTACACCTTC.